This T cell receptor beta chain is from a study of T-cell reconstitution after alpha-beta-depleted transplantation in children. Unique molecular identifiers were incorporated when the TCRbeta library was constructed. TCRdb fed the PCR reads into MiXCR, producing one record per CDR3 protein. The sample has hundreds of thousands of distinct CDR3 sequences, 13% seen once; the top ten hold approximately 2%. The study's findings and limits: T cells produced anew were the main source of T-cell counts and diversity one year after transplant. Reportedly, only several hundred clones from non-depleted graft cells drove alpha-beta T-cell counts at about two months.

This clonotype occurred a few times. No antigen is known for it. The source of this sequence is a male patient younger than 18 who had a stem cell transplant for acute myeloid leukemia, so the T cells may come from the graft donor. This specimen consisted of PBMCs, mostly from graft donor cells, obtained 360 days after TCRalphabeta/CD19-depleted stem cell transplant.

CDR3 amino acids: CASSLALDSYEQYF. In nucleotides, the CDR3 is TGTGCCAGCAGCTTAGCGCTAGATTCCTACGAGCAGTACTTC. The chain combines TRBV7-2 with TRBJ2-7; D is unresolved. Trimming took 0 bases from V and 1 from J, leaving 7 bases between them. CDR1 and CDR2 from the germline V gene are SGHTA and FQGNSA. The CDR3 spans 14 residues.